The 22 T cell receptor beta chains reported below all come from one sample, sequenced in a study of T cell responses to AZD1222 COVID-19 vaccine. Libraries were prepared by immunoSEQ multiplex PCR; TCRdb keeps only in-frame clonotypes and omits some of them. Of 150,000 or so clones in the sample, over 75% were seen once. The sample here was peripheral blood, taken on day 0 of AZD1222 vaccination. All receptors come from an adult in good health.

The chain links TRBV24-1 to TRBJ2-7; D is uncertain. V lost 1 base and J 3 bases, leaving 9 bases between the germline ends. This CDR3 region has 14 residues. Germline CDR1 KGHDR, CDR2 SFDVKD. CDR3 loop: CATSDLGRYYEQYF. CDR3 nucleotides: TGTGCCACCAGTGATTTAGGCAGGTACTACGAGCAGTACTTC.

The V call is TRBV3-1 (or the pseudogene TRBV3-2), the J call TRBJ1-2; perhaps TRBD1 as D (5 bases). The CDR3 is made up of 17 amino acids. Looked up from germline, CDR1 is LGHDT and CDR2 is YNNKEL (reference sequence). The V and J ends lost 1 base and 4 bases respectively, with 19 bases between them. Here the CDR3 DNA reads TGTGCCAGCAGCCAAGCAACTGGGAACAGGTCTCGCTATGGCTACACCTTC. It specifies CASSQATGNRSRYGYTF.

This chain links TRBV7-9 with TRBJ2-7; D is unclear. This CDR3 has 16 amino acids. Trimming stripped 0 bases from V and 2 bases from J, with 14 bases between. CDR1 and CDR2 from the germline V gene are SEHNR and FQNEAQ (reference sequence). The CDR3 sequence is CASSLAGGWTTYEQYF. The CDR3 DNA reads TGTGCCAGCAGCTTAGCAGGTGGGTGGACCACCTACGAGCAGTACTTC.

The chain's CDR3 is CASSLGPIGATEAFF. In nucleotides, the CDR3 is TGTGCCAGCAGCTTGGGGCCCATCGGTGCCACTGAAGCTTTCTTT. V gene TRBV5-8 combines with J gene TRBJ1-1; D is unclear. The length of the CDR3 is 15 residues. V lost 0 bases and J lost 4, with 13 bases in between. The germline CDR1 and CDR2 sequences are SGHTS and YDEGEE.

This clone was counted a single time. The chain is built from TRBV27 and TRBJ2-5; 10 positions agree with TRBD2. The germline V gene encodes CDR1 MNHEY and CDR2 SMNVEV (reference sequence). The CDR3 has 17 residues. Trimming removed 0 bases from V and 4 bases from J; junction bases left unmatched: 8. The CDR3 DNA reads TGTGCCAGCAGTTTATCTAGCGGGGGGCCGCCGATAGAGACCCAGTACTTC. Amino acids: CASSLSSGGPPIETQYF.

The V gene is TRBV27, the J gene TRBJ1-5, with D uncertain. The V gene's germline CDR1 is MNHEY and CDR2 SMNVEV (reference sequence). V shed 3 bases and J shed 5 bases, with 26 bases lying between them. This CDR3 has 19 residues. CDR3 nucleotide sequence: TGTGCCAGCAGTTTCACCCGGTGGGCTGACATTCGGTGTGATCAGCCCCAGCATTTT. This translates into CASSFTRWADIRCDQPQHF.

The V and J genes are TRBV5-4 and TRBJ1-5, with D unresolved. This CDR3 has 15 amino acids. The V gene's germline CDR1 is SGHNT and CDR2 YYREEE (reference sequence). Trimming took 5 bases from V and 3 from J, leaving 15 bases between them. This CDR3 is CASRFTALHNQPQHF. In nucleotides, the CDR3 is TGTGCCAGCAGGTTTACAGCTCTCCACAATCAGCCCCAGCATTTT.

There are a few counts of this clone. The rearrangement links TRBV4-3 to TRBJ2-2; TRBD2 aligns across 10 bases. J lost 4 bases, V lost 0 bases, and 5 bases had no gene match. The CDR3 runs to 17 residues. CDR1 is LGHNA, CDR2 YSLEER, per germline. The CDR3 is CASSQEPLAGVTGELFF. In DNA form, the CDR3 reads TGCGCCAGCAGCCAAGAACCCCTAGCGGGGGTCACCGGGGAGCTGTTTTTT.

The V and J genes are TRBV9 and TRBJ2-1; D might be TRBD2 (6 bases). In germline, CDR1 is SGDLS, CDR2 YYNGEE. V lost 4 bases and J lost 16, with 21 bases in between. CDR3 length: 13 residues. The CDR3 loop reads CASSSDGPGGIFF. The DNA for the CDR3 is TGTGCCAGCAGCTCAGACGGCCCGGGCGGGATCTTCTTC.

The gene calls are TRBV7-2 and TRBJ2-1; no clear D. Germline values: CDR1 SGHTA, CDR2 FQGNSA. Trimming removed 5 bases at V and 2 bases at J, with 19 bases between. There are 17 residues in the CDR3. CDR3 sequence (DNA): TGTGCCAGCAGCCCGGAAGCTATGGTTAGCCCCTACAATGAGCAGTTCTTC. It specifies CASSPEAMVSPYNEQFF.

This chain uses TRBV19 with TRBJ1-4; D remains ambiguous. CDR3 size: 15 residues. Trimming removed 3 bases from V and 1 base from J, with 9 bases in between. CDR1 and CDR2 (germline): LNHDA, SQIVND (reference sequence). The CDR3 sequence is CASSIYAETNEKLFF. The CDR3 nucleotides are TGTGCCAGTAGTATTTACGCAGAAACTAATGAAAAACTGTTTTTT.

This chain uses TRBV10-3 with TRBJ1-4; 9 positions match TRBD1. CDR3 length: 14 residues. The trim removed 3 bases at V and 8 bases at J, leaving 4 bases unmatched. CDR1 and CDR2 from the germline V gene are ENHRY and SYGVKD. Written as DNA, the CDR3 is TGTGCCATCAGTGAAGGACAGGGGAGCGAAAAACTGTTTTTT. This codes for CAISEGQGSEKLFF.

This chain uses TRBV9 with TRBJ1-1, with 7 bases that match TRBD1. This CDR3 contains 15 residues. Germline trimming cut 3 bases from V and 5 bases from J; bases unmatched to any gene: 10. CDR1 SGDLS and CDR2 YYNGEE come from the germline V gene. The CDR3 DNA reads TGTGCCAGCAGCGACTCGATTACAGGGGTTACTGAAGCTTTCTTT. The encoded protein is CASSDSITGVTEAFF.

The chain carries TRBV7-2 and TRBJ2-7, with 13 bases fitting TRBD2. The CDR3 totals 16 residues. Germline V gene sequence: CDR1 SGHTA, CDR2 FQGNSA. Losses at the gene ends were 5 bases for V and 2 bases for J; bases not matched to a gene: 6. Here the CDR3 reads CASSPGLAGAAYEQYF. The DNA of the CDR3 is TGTGCCAGCAGCCCAGGACTAGCGGGAGCTGCCTACGAGCAGTACTTC. The variable domain in full, with the rest retrieved from reference TRBV7-2 and TRBJ2-7, is GAGVSQSPSNKVTEKGKDVELRCDPISGHTALYWYRQSLGQGLEFLIYFQGNSAPDKSGLPSDRFSAERTGGSVSTLTIQRTQQEDSAVYLCASSPGLAGAAYEQYFGPGTRLTVT.

The genes are TRBV10-3 and TRBJ1-5, with TRBD1 matching over 12 bases. The CDR3 length is 18 residues. V shed 3 bases and J 2 bases; nucleotides not matched to a gene: 8. CDR1 is ENHRY and CDR2 is SYGVKD in the germline V gene. CDR3 sequence reads: CAISDGTGGSMGNQPQHF. As DNA, the CDR3 is TGTGCCATCAGTGACGGGACAGGGGGCTCTATGGGCAATCAGCCCCAGCATTTT.

CDR3 protein: CSVAPGSYEQYF. CDR3 DNA: TGCAGCGTGGCGCCAGGATCCTACGAGCAGTACTTC. This chain connects TRBV29-1 to TRBJ2-7; no clear D. CDR1 and CDR2 from the germline V gene are SQVTM and ANQGSEA. The V end was cut by 6 bases, the J end by 1 base, with 10 bases between. The CDR3 is 12 amino acids.

The chain couples TRBV7-3 to TRBJ2-6; D gene uncertain. Germline V lookup: CDR1 SGHTA, CDR2 FQGTGA. V was clipped by 5 bases and J by 0 bases, with 8 bases between them. This CDR3 is built from 15 residues. This CDR3 reads CASSPRPSGANVLTF. DNA for the CDR3: TGTGCCAGCAGCCCGCGCCCCTCTGGGGCCAACGTCCTGACTTTC.

The chain joins TRBV5-6 to TRBJ1-6; 9 bases line up with TRBD1. CDR1 is SGHDT, CDR2 YYEEEE, per germline. The CDR3 contains 14 residues. V lost 4 bases, J lost 9 bases, and 5 bases stayed unmatched. CDR3 coding DNA: TGTGCCAGCAGCGGACAGGGGAAGGGTTCACCCCTCCACTTT. It specifies CASSGQGKGSPLHF.

V usage is TRBV7-9 and J usage is TRBJ1-1; a weak D match, TRBD1 (6 bases). The germline CDR1 and CDR2 sequences are SEHNR and FQNEAQ (reference sequence). The CDR3 covers 13 residues. V dropped 5 bases and J dropped 3 bases, with 10 bases sitting between them. Here the CDR3 DNA reads TGTGCCAGCAGCCGGGACACCTACACTGAAGCTTTCTTT. Translated, it gives CASSRDTYTEAFF.

This chain joins TRBV13 and TRBJ1-1, with D hard to call. The CDR3 is made up of 14 amino acids. The V gene's germline CDR1 is PRHDT and CDR2 FYEKMQ (reference sequence). Trimming pared 1 base from V and 6 bases from J, leaving 12 bases between. CDR3 residues: CASSLESVVPEAFF. The CDR3, as DNA: TGTGCCAGCAGCTTAGAGTCCGTCGTCCCTGAAGCTTTCTTT.

The chain employs TRBV30 and TRBJ2-4, with TRBD2 matching over 8 bases. Germline V gene lookup returns CDR1 GTSNPN and CDR2 SVGIG (reference sequence). The CDR3 totals 15 residues. V lost 2 bases, J lost 8 bases, and 11 bases stayed unmatched. In DNA form, the CDR3 reads TGTGCCTGGAGTCCCGGGACTAGGATGGGACACATTCAGTACTTC. Its protein product is CAWSPGTRMGHIQYF.

The V call is TRBV9, the J call TRBJ2-3; D is perhaps TRBD2 (6 bases). The CDR3 is made up of 16 amino acids. V lost 0 bases to trimming and J lost 3 bases, with 14 bases between them. Germline CDR1 is SGDLS and CDR2 is YYNGEE. CDR3 sequence (DNA): TGTGCCAGCAGCGTAGGCGAGGCGGGGAGAACAGATACGCAGTATTTT. As protein: CASSVGEAGRTDTQYF.